Listed below are T cell receptor beta chains from one sample, sequenced in a study of patients and donors after allogeneic stem cell transplantation. TCRdb re-called the RT-PCR reads through MiXCR, storing one row per CDR3 protein. This sample carries 400,000 to 500,000 distinct CDR3 sequences, 16% of them seen once, and the ten largest clones take 7% to 7.5%. The sample consisted of blood, either unsorted or a sorted T cell fraction (not recorded which). The receptor source for this set is a human donor who was either an allogeneic HSCT recipient or a stem cell or donor lymphocyte infusion donor (not recorded which). It is not recorded whose cells these are; they may come from a transplant donor. CDR3s include the opening cysteine and the closing phenylalanine or tryptophan. The order of the fields is clone size, J gene, V gene, D gene, CDR3 DNA, CDR3 protein. The D gene is left open where the match is weak. Where a row states a size, it is once, few, many or the class of an expanded clone; other rows omit it.

>once|TRBJ1-2|TRBV20-1|NA
TGCAGTGCTAGAGTTGAGTCTAACTATGGCTACACCTTC
CSARVESNYGYTF
>NA|TRBJ2-7|TRBV7-9|NA
TGTGCCAGCACCCTGGGAGCCGTGAATAACGAGCAGTACTTC
CASTLGAVNNEQYF
>NA|TRBJ1-1|TRBV5-1|NA
TGCGCCAGCAGCTGGAGGGGTGCTGAAGCTTTCTTT
CASSWRGAEAFF
>NA|TRBJ2-1|TRBV5-1|NA
TGCGCCAGCAGAACTTACAGACCCGGACGGAGTGAGCAGTTCTTC
CASRTYRPGRSEQFF
>NA|TRBJ2-7|TRBV7-9|NA
TGTGCCAGCAGTCCGGACGGAGCCTACGAGCAGTACTTC
CASSPDGAYEQYF
>few|TRBJ2-2|TRBV20-1|NA
TGCAGTGCTAGAAACGTCGGGGGCAGGACCGGGGAGCTGTTTTTT
CSARNVGGRTGELFF
>few|TRBJ2-7|TRBV29-1|NA
TGCAGCGCCCGGACAGTCTACGAGCAGTACTTC
CSARTVYEQYF
>NA|TRBJ2-5|TRBV5-1|TRBD2
TGCGCCAGCAGTCGGGGGGGAAAAGAGACCCAGTACTTC
CASSRGGKETQYF
>few|TRBJ2-1|TRBV4-1|TRBD2
TGCGCCAGCAGCCAAGATAAGGGGCGGGCTAGCGGGAACTACAATGAGCAGTTCTTC
CASSQDKGRASGNYNEQFF
>NA|TRBJ1-5|TRBV5-1|NA
TGCGCCAGCAGCAATAGCCCAGGGGCTCAGCCCCAGCATTTT
CASSNSPGAQPQHF
>NA|TRBJ2-2|TRBV12-5|NA
TGTGCTAGTGCAAAACAGGCTGAAAAAGACACCGGGGAGCTGTTTTTT
CASAKQAEKDTGELFF
>few|TRBJ1-3|TRBV12-3/TRBV12-4|NA
TGTGCCAGCAGTTTACGTCCCCGAGCTGGAAACACCATATATTTT
CASSLRPRAGNTIYF
>NA|TRBJ2-7|TRBV2|TRBD1
TGTGCCAGCAGGGAGGGACAGGGCTACGAGCAGTACTTC
CASREGQGYEQYF
>many|TRBJ1-5|TRBV21-1|NA
TGTGCCAGCAGGTCAGGGGATTGGAATCAGCCCCAGCATTTT
CASRSGDWNQPQHF
>NA|TRBJ1-2|TRBV6-4|NA
TGTGCCAGCAGTGACTCAAGCCTAGGACCGGCCCAGGGCTACACCTTC
CASSDSSLGPAQGYTF
>few|TRBJ2-3|TRBV20-1|NA
TGCAGTGCTGAATCCGGGACCACAAAGATTGATACGCAGTATTTT
CSAESGTTKIDTQYF
>NA|TRBJ2-1|TRBV12-3/TRBV12-4|TRBD1
TGTGCCAGCAGTCCTCACAGGGGACCCTACAATGAGCAGTTCTTC
CASSPHRGPYNEQFF
>few|TRBJ1-1|TRBV6-1|TRBD1
TGTGCCAGCAGTCCGGGGGGGACAGGGGGGGGCACTGAAGCTTTCTTT
CASSPGGTGGGTEAFF
>NA|TRBJ2-7|TRBV3-1|TRBD2
TGTGCCAGCAGCCCGGGACTAGCGGGAGGGATCTACGAGCAGTACTTC
CASSPGLAGGIYEQYF
>few|TRBJ2-3|TRBV7-9|NA
TGTGCCAGCAGACAAAGCGGGACAGATACGCAGTATTTT
CASRQSGTDTQYF
>few|TRBJ1-3|TRBV5-1|NA
TGCGCCAGCAGTAGGGGATCTGGAAACACCATATATTTT
CASSRGSGNTIYF
>few|TRBJ2-5|TRBV29-1|NA
TGCAGCGTTGTTGGCAGCCTCCAAGAGACCCAGTACTTC
CSVVGSLQETQYF
>few|TRBJ2-2|TRBV25-1|NA
TGTGCCAGCAGTTCTCCAAAATCCGGGACGTCTACCGGGGAGCTGTTTTTT
CASSSPKSGTSTGELFF
>many|TRBJ1-6|TRBV12-3/TRBV12-4|TRBD1
TGTGCCAGCAGTTCGGGGACAGCATGGTCACCCCTCCACTTT
CASSSGTAWSPLHF
>NA|TRBJ2-1|TRBV5-4|NA
TGTGCCAGCAGCTCAAGGGTCTACAATGAGCAGTTCTTC
CASSSRVYNEQFF
>NA|TRBJ1-4|TRBV12-3/TRBV12-4|NA
TGTGCCAGCAGTTCTTCAGGGGTTCATGAAAAACTGTTTTTT
CASSSSGVHEKLFF
>once|TRBJ1-1|TRBV12-3/TRBV12-4|NA
TGTGCCAGCAGTTATGGGGGCGGGAACACTGAAGCTTTCTTT
CASSYGGGNTEAFF
>NA|TRBJ1-2|TRBV5-1|NA
TGCGCCAGCAGCTTGGTCGGCAGTCACAACTATGGCTACACCTTC
CASSLVGSHNYGYTF
>few|TRBJ2-7|TRBV6-1|TRBD1
TGTGCCAGCAGCGGATCGTGGACAGGAGCCCCCGAGCAGTACTTC
CASSGSWTGAPEQYF
>NA|TRBJ2-5|TRBV2|NA
TGTGCCAGCGGGGGCCCAGGAAAGACCAAGTACTTC
CASGGPGKTKYF
>few|TRBJ1-2|TRBV9|NA
TGTGCCAGCAGCGATTACAGCCCGTATGGCTACACCTTC
CASSDYSPYGYTF
>NA|TRBJ2-1|TRBV29-1|TRBD2
TGCAGCGTTTCCGGGACTAGCGGGGGCTCCTACAATGAGCAGTTCTTC
CSVSGTSGGSYNEQFF
>few|TRBJ1-6|TRBV20-1|NA
TGCAGTGCTCTAGGGGCCTATAATTCACCCCTCCACTTT
CSALGAYNSPLHF
>few|TRBJ2-1|TRBV4-3|NA
TGCGCCAGCAGCCAACTTAGACTCTTCAATGAGCAGTTCTTC
CASSQLRLFNEQFF
>few|TRBJ2-2|TRBV7-6|TRBD2
TGTGCCAGCAGCCCCTTTGCTAGGGGAGGGTATACCGGGGAGCTGTTTTTT
CASSPFARGGYTGELFF
>NA|TRBJ2-2|TRBV18|TRBD2
TGTGCCAGCTCATCTTCACTAGCGGTTCTCACCGGGGAGCTGTTTTTT
CASSSSLAVLTGELFF
>few|TRBJ2-5|TRBV5-1|TRBD2
TGCGCCAGCAGCTTGGACTGGGAGGGGACCCAGTACTTC
CASSLDWEGTQYF
>few|TRBJ2-5|TRBV4-1|TRBD2
TGCGCCAGCAGCCGCTTTGCGGGAGGGTGGGAGACCCAGTACTTC
CASSRFAGGWETQYF
>NA|TRBJ2-1|TRBV20-1|NA
TGCAGTGTTCACCGGGACTTGGGCAATGAGCAGTTCTTC
CSVHRDLGNEQFF
>few|TRBJ1-4|TRBV28|NA
TGTGCCAGCAGTCCCCGTTGGGGCCGAGGTTTAAAACTGTTTTTT
CASSPRWGRGLKLFF
>NA|TRBJ2-2|TRBV4-2|TRBD2
TGTGCCAGCAGCCAAGTTAGCGGGGACACCGGGGAGCTGTTTTTT
CASSQVSGDTGELFF
>many|TRBJ2-7|TRBV29-1|NA
TGCAGCGCCGGAGGTCCTGGCGAGCAGTACTTC
CSAGGPGEQYF
>few|TRBJ1-5|TRBV10-3|NA
TGTGCCATCAGTGAGTTGGGTGGGCAGCCCCAGCATTTT
CAISELGGQPQHF
>many|TRBJ1-5|TRBV12-3/TRBV12-4|TRBD1
TGTGCCAGCAGTTTGGGACAGAAAAATCAGCCCCAGCATTTT
CASSLGQKNQPQHF
>many|TRBJ2-4|TRBV7-9|NA
TGTGCCAGCAGCTTAGATTCCACCCAGTGGAGTATTCAGTACTTC
CASSLDSTQWSIQYF
>NA|TRBJ2-2|TRBV6-5|TRBD2
TGTGCCAGCAGTTACGGGCTAGCGGGGGCCCTACACACCGGGGAGCTGTTTTTT
CASSYGLAGALHTGELFF
>few|TRBJ2-7|TRBV9|NA
TGTGCCAGCAGCCCCTCTGGGGCTTTCTACGAGCAGTACTTC
CASSPSGAFYEQYF
>NA|TRBJ2-7|TRBV11-2|NA
TGTGCCAGCAGCTTAGTAGACTATACCTACGAGCAGTACTTC
CASSLVDYTYEQYF
>NA|TRBJ1-1|TRBV4-1|NA
TGCGCCAGCAGCCAAGAAGGCGCAATTATCTTT
CASSQEGAIIF
>few|TRBJ1-1|TRBV7-8|NA
TGTGCCAGCAGCTCGCCGGGGCGGGGTTACACTGAAGCTTTCTTT
CASSSPGRGYTEAFF
>many|TRBJ2-4|TRBV7-2|NA
TGTGCCAGCAGGTTCGAAGGACTAGCCAAAAACATTCAGTACTTC
CASRFEGLAKNIQYF
>few|TRBJ1-3|TRBV7-2|NA
TGTGCCAGCAGCTTAACAGGGCTGAGAGCAAACACCATATATTTT
CASSLTGLRANTIYF
>few|TRBJ2-7|TRBV7-9|NA
TGTGCCAGCAGCTCAACCACGGACGGGGAGTACGAGCAGTACTTC
CASSSTTDGEYEQYF
>few|TRBJ1-3|TRBV11-1|NA
TGTGCCAGCAGCCAAGGACTTCATGGACAGTCCTCTGGAAACACCATATATTTT
CASSQGLHGQSSGNTIYF
>few|TRBJ2-1|TRBV2|NA
TGTGCCAGCACCCTCAGAAGGGAGAAAGACAATGAGCAGTTCTTC
CASTLRREKDNEQFF
>NA|TRBJ1-2|TRBV5-1|TRBD1
TGCGCCAGCAGAGAGAAGGGACAGGGGCTGTATGGCTACACCTTC
CASREKGQGLYGYTF
>NA|TRBJ2-1|TRBV5-1|TRBD2
TGCGCCAGCAGCCAAGGTGGACTAGCGGCGTGGAATGAGCAGTTCTTC
CASSQGGLAAWNEQFF
>NA|TRBJ1-2|TRBV15|NA
TGTGCCACCAGCAGAGAGAGTGGGGGTCCTTATGGCTACACCTTC
CATSRESGGPYGYTF